Below are 14 T cell receptor beta chains sequenced from a single sample in a study of Ad26.COV2.S vaccination and SARS-CoV-2 variants. Treatment described: around 19 received Ad26.COV2.S at low or high dose, single or two shots; roughly five received placebo; per-sample allocation not given. Samples were taken on day 63 after the first vaccine or placebo injection. Measured with immunoSEQ multiplex PCR; TCRdb has only the in-frame clones, and not every one. The sample includes about 680,000 clones, 70% to 90% of them seen just once. Specimen: peripheral blood, collected in a trial of Ad26.COV2.S vaccine versus placebo. The receptors were gathered from a person aged 18-60 years who received the Ad26.COV2.S COVID-19 vaccine or a placebo.

This clone showed up just once. The chain couples TRBV18 to TRBJ1-3; a weak D match, TRBD1 (6 bases). This CDR3 spans 16 amino acids. V was shortened by 5 bases and J by 3 bases, with 17 bases between the two germline ends. Germline V gene lookup returns CDR1 KGHSH and CDR2 LQKENI. CDR3 nucleotide sequence: TGTGCCAGCTCAAACAGGGAAACCAACCTTGGAAACACCATATATTTT. Translated, it gives CASSNRETNLGNTIYF.

This chain links TRBV23-1 with TRBJ1-2; D is unresolved. TRBV23-1 is marked as an open reading frame, function uncertain. The CDR3 covers 12 residues. Trimming shortened V by 7 bases and J by 1 base, and 7 bases separated the two germline ends. This chain's CDR3 is CASNEGNYGYTF. CDR3 DNA: TGCGCCAGCAATGAGGGTAACTATGGCTACACCTTC.

V is TRBV5-4 and J is TRBJ1-2, with a weak D call TRBD1 (5 bases). The CDR3 sequence is 16 residues long. The V end lost 4 bases, the J end lost 2 bases, and 18 bases lay between the germline ends. Germline assignment: CDR1 SGHNT and CDR2 YYREEE (reference sequence). The DNA of the CDR3 is TGTGCCAGCAGCGTTGAGGGGCGCGGGATGAACTATGGCTACACCTTC. As protein: CASSVEGRGMNYGYTF.

The rearrangement joins TRBV9 to TRBJ2-3, with 8 bases that match TRBD1. CDR1 is SGDLS, CDR2 YYNGEE, per germline. This CDR3 comprises 15 residues. After removal of 4 bases from V and 1 base from J, the junction contained 5 bases not matched to a gene. The chain's CDR3 is CASSPEGQGTDTQYF. CDR3 in DNA: TGTGCCAGCAGCCCAGAGGGACAGGGCACAGATACGCAGTATTTT.

The chain links TRBV19 to TRBJ2-3, with TRBD2 as a possible D gene (7 bases). This CDR3 is built from 16 residues. Germline V lookup: CDR1 LNHDA, CDR2 SQIVND (reference sequence). With 2 bases removed from V and 2 bases from J, the gap between germline ends came to 14 bases. This CDR3 reads CASSIFGGGATDTQYF. The CDR3 nucleotides read TGTGCCAGTAGTATATTTGGAGGGGGGGCCACAGATACGCAGTATTTT.

The chain links TRBV2 to TRBJ2-3, with a weak D call TRBD2 (5 bases). This CDR3 contains 12 residues. CDR1 is SNHLY, CDR2 FYNNEI, per germline. Trimming stripped 4 bases from V and 6 bases from J, with 8 bases between. In DNA, the CDR3 is TGTGCCAGCAGTGGCGGGTGGGATACGCAGTATTTT. It yields the protein CASSGGWDTQYF.

This clone was counted a single time. The sample has other DNA sequences that encode this CDR3 too. The chain recombines TRBV27 with TRBJ2-7; D might be TRBD1 (6 bases). Trimming removed 2 bases from V and 3 bases from J, with 8 bases in between. CDR3 length equals 13 residues. Germline V lookup: CDR1 MNHEY, CDR2 SMNVEV (reference sequence). CDR3 nucleotides: TGTGCCAGCAGTTTAAGGGGGAGCTACGAGCAGTACTTC. Encoded protein: CASSLRGSYEQYF.

This clone was seen a single time. This sequence joins TRBV20-1 and TRBJ1-5; D is undetermined. Per the germline V gene, CDR1 is DFQATT and CDR2 is SNEGSKA (reference sequence). V was pared by 3 bases and J by 4 bases, with 16 bases between. This CDR3 is 15 amino acids long. The CDR3 reads CSASGLGGLNQPQHF. DNA for the CDR3: TGCAGTGCTAGTGGTTTAGGCGGATTAAATCAGCCCCAGCATTTT.

This chain uses TRBV9 with TRBJ1-2; D perhaps matches TRBD1 (5 bases). Trimming pared 3 bases from V and 7 bases from J, leaving 10 bases between. The CDR3 contains 12 residues. Germline V CDR1 and CDR2: SGDLS, YYNGEE. The CDR3 is CASSGGPFGYTF. The CDR3 DNA reads TGTGCCAGCAGCGGGGGACCCTTTGGCTACACCTTC.

This rearrangement joins TRBV11-3 to TRBJ2-3; the D gene is possibly TRBD1 (5 bases). The ends were cut back, 8 bases at V and 5 bases at J, with 11 bases in the middle. Germline CDR1 and CDR2: SGHNT and YENEEA. The CDR3 runs to 12 residues. The CDR3 loop reads CASADTGDTQYF. CDR3 nucleotide sequence: TGTGCCAGCGCCGACACAGGAGATACGCAGTATTTT.

The rearrangement links TRBV18 to TRBJ1-2, with 8 bases fitting TRBD1. This CDR3 comprises 16 residues. The germline V gene encodes CDR1 KGHSH and CDR2 LQKENI. V lost 3 bases, J lost 6 bases, and 12 bases stayed unmatched. The CDR3 nucleotides read TGTGCCAGCTCACCTGGAGCGCGCAGGGGGCGGGATGGCTACACCTTC. Its translation is CASSPGARRGRDGYTF.

The rearrangement joins TRBV2 to TRBJ1-2, with D possibly being TRBD1 (5 bases). The CDR3 sequence is 13 residues long. V lost 8 bases and J 2 bases, leaving 12 bases between the germline ends. Germline assignment: CDR1 SNHLY and CDR2 FYNNEI. CDR3 DNA sequence: TGTGCCAGCTGGGACGGTTTAAACTATGGCTACACCTTC. This gives the protein CASWDGLNYGYTF.

The chain has TRBV7-2 and TRBJ2-2; no clear D. The CDR3 is 15 amino acids. Germline CDR1 and CDR2: SGHTA and FQGNSA. Trimming took off 2 bases at V and 6 bases at J, with 13 bases between the two ends. CDR3 DNA: TGTGCCAGCAGCTTACTCAGTGTCGTCCCCGGGGAGCTGTTTTTT. It translates to CASSLLSVVPGELFF.

The rearrangement links TRBV7-8 to TRBJ2-2, with D tentatively TRBD2 (6 bases). Germline V gene sequence: CDR1 SGHVS, CDR2 FQNEAQ. The V end lost 2 bases, the J end lost 0 bases, and 10 bases lay between the germline ends. CDR3 size: 16 residues. The DNA for the CDR3 is TGTGCCAGCAGCTTATTGGAGGGCCCGAACACCGGGGAGCTGTTTTTT. Amino acids: CASSLLEGPNTGELFF.